This TCR beta chain was found in a study of CD8 T cells in Susac syndrome. Trimming cost V 0 bases and J 6 bases, with 10 bases left between them. Per germline, CDR1 SGHRS and CDR2 YFSETQ. The CDR3 contains 13 residues. High-throughput TCR beta sequencing covered peripheral CD8+ and CD4+ T cells. Relapsing-remitting disease, either stable or active, was present in the treatment-naive patients who were the multiple sclerosis controls. TEMRA cells underwent FACS enrichment and CD8+ and CD4+ T cells underwent negative isolation. The RNA, 0.5 to 1 ug, was put through reverse transcription using random hexamers. TCR beta CDR3 was amplified by immunoSEQ covering 54 Vbeta and 13 Jbeta. One entry per CDR3 protein results from TCRdb running MiXCR on the immunoSEQ multiplex PCR reads. The top ten clones hold approximately 0.082% of a sample with approximately 220,000 distinct CDR3 sequences, around 95% of them seen once.

This chain connects TRBV5-1 to TRBJ2-7; D tentatively reads TRBD1 or TRBD2 (6 bases each). The specimen sequenced was CD4+ T cells from PBMCs. The receptor was isolated from a human donor with multiple sclerosis. DNA of the CDR3: TGCGCCAGCAGCTTGGCCAGGGGAGGCGAGCAGTACTTC. This encodes CASSLARGGEQYF.